This T cell receptor beta chain is from a study of blood T cell repertoires in COVID-19. Study information: T cells, B-cell-depleted T cells, or PBMCs provided the cDNA or gDNA that served as material.

The assay was immunoSEQ multiplex PCR, and TCRdb's table has in-frame clones only and misses some. The data contain 210,000 or so clones, roughly 87% of them seen just once; the ten biggest clones take up roughly 10%. Germline CDR1 and CDR2: SGHRS and YFSETQ. V dropped 2 bases and J dropped 0 bases, with 9 bases sitting between them. This CDR3 region has 15 residues. Participants were placed into cohorts based on the clinical history they reported. Recovered participants had two consecutive negative NP/OP PCR tests, healthcare professional clearance, or symptom resolution. The chain links TRBV5-1 to TRBJ2-1; a possible D gene is TRBD2 (6 bases). This clonotype originated in a young man who had recovered from COVID-19. Sequenced input: PBMCs or T cells enriched from blood (not recorded which). As DNA, the CDR3 is TGCGCCAGCAGCTTCGACGGGAGCTCCTACAATGAGCAGTTCTTC. This translates into CASSFDGSSYNEQFF.